Presented here are 26 T cell receptor beta chains from one specimen sequenced in a study of blood T cell repertoires in COVID-19. Sequenced by immunoSEQ multiplex PCR; TCRdb stores in-frame clones only, minus some. The sample carries some 14,000 clones, approximately 92% recorded once. The source material was peripheral blood. The source of these receptors is a human donor in a cohort sampled during active COVID-19.

This clone has just a few counts. The CDR3 DNA sequence: TGTGCCAGCATTCCGGACAGGGGGCTTAGCAATCAGCCCCAGCATTTT. This translates into CASIPDRGLSNQPQHF. The V and J genes are TRBV2 and TRBJ1-5; TRBD1 matches at 11 bases. This CDR3 spans 16 amino acids. In germline, CDR1 is SNHLY, CDR2 FYNNEI. The ends lost 7 bases at V and 0 bases at J; junction bases unmatched: 5.

The V gene is TRBV7-9, the J gene TRBJ2-5, with D uncertain. The germline V gene has CDR1 SEHNR and CDR2 FQNEAQ (reference sequence). V was cut by 8 bases and J by 2 bases, with 6 bases left in between. The CDR3 has 11 amino acids. The CDR3 sequence is CASGQQETQYF. Written as DNA, the CDR3 is TGTGCCAGCGGCCAACAAGAGACCCAGTACTTC.

The chain combines TRBV19 with TRBJ1-4; 7 nucleotides agree with TRBD1. Trimming at V came to 5 bases and at J to 0 bases, leaving 6 bases not matched to a gene. This CDR3 has 16 amino acids. The germline V gene encodes CDR1 LNHDA and CDR2 SQIVND (reference sequence). DNA for the CDR3: TGTGCCAGTAGTGTCGGGACAGAGACAACTAATGAAAAACTGTTTTTT. This encodes CASSVGTETTNEKLFF.

V usage is TRBV7-2 and J usage is TRBJ2-4, with D perhaps matching TRBD1 (6 bases). This CDR3 region has 14 residues. With 7 bases removed from V and 2 bases from J, the gap between germline ends came to 12 bases. The germline gives CDR1 SGHTA, CDR2 FQGNSA. Here the CDR3 DNA reads TGTGCCAGCACCCAGGGGCCCTCCAAAAACATTCAGTACTTC. Residues: CASTQGPSKNIQYF. The full variable domain, rest sourced from reference TRBV7-2 and TRBJ2-4, is GAGVSQSPSNKVTEKGKDVELRCDPISGHTALYWYRQSLGQGLEFLIYFQGNSAPDKSGLPSDRFSAERTGGSVSTLTIQRTQQEDSAVYLCASTQGPSKNIQYFGAGTRLSVL.

J is TRBJ1-5 and V is TRBV6-5, with 9 bases lining up with TRBD1. The CDR3 is 15 amino acids. With V trimmed by 7 bases and J by 4 bases, 8 bases remained unmatched. CDR1 is MNHEY, CDR2 SVGAGI, per germline. CDR3 sequence (DNA): TGTGCCAGCAAAATGGACAGGGGCTTTAATCAGCCCCAGCATTTT. Protein product: CASKMDRGFNQPQHF.

The chain carries TRBV28 and TRBJ1-5; 7 bases are a match to TRBD1. CDR1 MDHEN and CDR2 SYDVKM come from the germline V gene. CDR3 length equals 15 residues. Losses at the gene ends were 2 bases for V and 4 bases for J; bases not matched to a gene: 5. CDR3 amino acids: CASSLGGQRNQPQHF. As DNA, the CDR3 is TGTGCCAGCAGTTTAGGGGGACAGCGGAATCAGCCCCAGCATTTT.

This rearrangement joins TRBV11-1 to TRBJ2-1, with D possibly matching TRBD2 (5 bases). CDR3 length: 16 amino acids. Germline-derived CDR1 and CDR2 are SGHAT and FQDESV (reference sequence). V lost 0 bases to trimming and J lost 1 base, with 10 bases between them. CDR3 nucleotide sequence: TGTGCCAGCAGCTTAGCGCGGGCGGCTTCCTACAATGAGCAGTTCTTC. Amino acids: CASSLARAASYNEQFF.

The J gene is TRBJ1-2, the V gene TRBV25-1, with 9 bases fitting TRBD1. After removal of 9 bases from V and 2 bases from J, the junction contained 7 bases not matched to a gene. The germline V gene encodes CDR1 MGHDK and CDR2 SYGVNS. The CDR3 totals 14 residues. This CDR3 reads CASTGGEANYGYTF. The DNA for the CDR3 is TGTGCCAGTACAGGGGGCGAGGCGAACTATGGCTACACCTTC.

DNA of the CDR3: TGTGCCAGCGACCCAATACAGGGGAAAAACACCATATATTTT. It encodes CASDPIQGKNTIYF. The chain combines TRBV11-2 with TRBJ1-3, with 7 bases lining up with TRBD1. The length of the CDR3 is 14 residues. V trimming: 8 bases; J trimming: 6 bases; junction bases outside the gene matches: 10. Per germline, CDR1 SGHAT and CDR2 FQNNGV.

In DNA form, the CDR3 reads TGTGCCAGTCGGAGAGGGATGCGTTCGGTTGGCTACACCTTC. Its protein is CASRRGMRSVGYTF. This chain links TRBV2 with TRBJ1-2; D is unresolved. V lost 9 bases, J lost 7 bases, and 21 bases lay in between. Germline CDR1 SNHLY, CDR2 FYNNEI. This CDR3 is 14 amino acids long.

The chain recombines TRBV30 with TRBJ1-1, with 10 positions matching TRBD1. The germline CDR1 and CDR2 sequences are GTSNPN and SVGIG (reference sequence). V was clipped by 4 bases and J by 3 bases; unmatched bases: 2. The CDR3 is 13 amino acids. CDR3 DNA sequence: TGTGCCTGGACGGGACAGGGGTACACTGAAGCTTTCTTT. It is translated as CAWTGQGYTEAFF. The full variable domain, its missing parts supplied by reference TRBV30 and TRBJ1-1, is SQTIHQWPATLVQPVGSPLSLECTVEGTSNPNLYWYRQAAGRGLQLLFYSVGIGQISSEVPQNLSASRPQDRQFILSSKKLLLSDSGFYLCAWTGQGYTEAFFGQGTRLTVV.

The chain combines TRBV6-5 with TRBJ2-1, with TRBD2 as a possible D gene (5 bases). Germline-derived CDR1 and CDR2 are MNHEY and SVGAGI. The CDR3 has 15 residues. The ends were cut back, 6 bases at V and 9 bases at J, with 21 bases in the middle. The CDR3 is CASRSRTLRESEQFF. CDR3 coding DNA: TGTGCCAGCAGGAGCCGTACTTTGAGGGAATCTGAGCAGTTCTTC.

This chain joins TRBV18 and TRBJ1-2; 7 positions agree with TRBD1. Trimming at V came to 5 bases and at J to 6 bases, leaving 6 bases not matched to a gene. Germline V gene sequence: CDR1 KGHSH, CDR2 LQKENI. This CDR3 has 13 residues. The CDR3 spells CASSTGTANGYTF. CDR3 DNA: TGTGCCAGCTCAACCGGGACAGCTAATGGCTACACCTTC. The full variable domain, completed using reference TRBV18 and TRBJ1-2, is NAGVMQNPRHLVRRRGQEARLRCSPMKGHSHVYWYRQLPEEGLKFMVYLQKENIIDESGMPKERFSAEFPKEGPSILRIQQVVRGDSAAYFCASSTGTANGYTFGSGTRLTVV.

V is TRBV19 and J is TRBJ1-5; the D gene is possibly TRBD1 (6 bases). The CDR3 extends over 15 amino acids. The germline gives CDR1 LNHDA, CDR2 SQIVND (reference sequence). The V end was cut by 5 bases, the J end by 0 bases, with 11 bases between. The chain's CDR3 is CASSSGHHSNQPQHF. CDR3 coding DNA: TGTGCCAGTAGTTCGGGACACCATAGCAATCAGCCCCAGCATTTT.

The chain has TRBV6-1 and TRBJ1-1; TRBD1 matches at 8 bases. This CDR3 spans 15 amino acids. CDR1 MNHNS and CDR2 SASEGT come from the germline V gene. J gave up 5 bases and V 1 base, and 6 bases lay outside the gene matches. Written as DNA, the CDR3 is TGTGCCAGCAGTGAAGAGGGCAGGGGGCGGACTGAAGCTTTCTTT. Translating gives CASSEEGRGRTEAFF.

V gene TRBV19 combines with J gene TRBJ2-4; D gene unclear. The CDR3 runs to 16 residues. Germline V lookup: CDR1 LNHDA, CDR2 SQIVND (reference sequence). With 4 bases removed from V and 1 base from J, the gap between germline ends came to 14 bases. CDR3 in amino acids: CASSTLRPEAKNIQYF. The CDR3 DNA reads TGTGCCAGTAGTACCCTGCGGCCTGAGGCCAAAAACATTCAGTACTTC.

J is TRBJ1-2 and V is TRBV30, with unresolved D. CDR1 is GTSNPN and CDR2 is SVGIG in the germline V gene (reference sequence). The CDR3 runs 16 residues. The germline V and J ends were trimmed by 2 bases and 0 bases, with 16 bases remaining between them. CDR3 sequence: CAWSHFEAHPNYGYTF. CDR3 nucleotide sequence: TGTGCCTGGAGTCATTTCGAGGCACATCCTAACTATGGCTACACCTTC.

The chain is built from TRBV18 and TRBJ1-1, with 7 bases lining up with TRBD1. This CDR3 spans 13 amino acids. After removal of 6 bases from V and 8 bases from J, the junction contained 9 bases not matched to a gene. Germline CDR1 is KGHSH and CDR2 is LQKENI. The chain's CDR3 is CASSMTGSGEAFF. In DNA, the CDR3 is TGTGCCAGCTCGATGACAGGGTCGGGGGAAGCTTTCTTT.

The chain has TRBV2 and TRBJ1-6; 8 positions agree with TRBD1. V shed 2 bases, J shed 9 bases, and the junction held 9 bases outside the gene matches. CDR1 SNHLY and CDR2 FYNNEI come from the germline V gene. The CDR3 consists of 16 residues. In DNA form, the CDR3 reads TGTGCCAGCAGTGAACGTCGGACAGGGTTGGGTTCACCCCTCCACTTT. Its protein product is CASSERRTGLGSPLHF. The complete variable domain, with remaining parts taken from reference TRBV2 and TRBJ1-6, reads EPEVTQTPSHQVTQMGQEVILRCVPISNHLYFYWYRQILGQKVEFLVSFYNNEISEKSEIFDDQFSVERPDGSNFTLKIRSTKLEDSAMYFCASSERRTGLGSPLHFGNGTRLTVT.

The J gene is TRBJ1-6, the V gene TRBV6-6; D remains unclear. Per germline, CDR1 MNHNY and CDR2 SVGAGI (reference sequence). Trimming left V 5 bases short and J 4 bases short, with 12 bases between. CDR3 length: 15 residues. The CDR3 DNA is TGTGCCAGCAGTGAGTCTGCGGGGTATAATTCACCCCTCCACTTT. The encoded protein is CASSESAGYNSPLHF.

Here the CDR3 DNA reads TGCGCCAGCAGCGAGATCCTACTAGACTCCTACGAGCAGTACTTC. Amino acids: CASSEILLDSYEQYF. The V and J genes are TRBV10-2 and TRBJ2-7, with D perhaps matching TRBD2 (5 bases). V lost 6 bases and J lost 0, with 15 bases in between. Germline V gene sequence: CDR1 WSHSY, CDR2 SAAADI. The CDR3 runs 15 residues.

The chain joins TRBV6-1 to TRBJ1-5; D is perhaps TRBD1 (6 bases). Germline loops: CDR1 MNHNS, CDR2 SASEGT. Trimming left V 3 bases short and J 2 bases short, with 14 bases between. This CDR3 has 16 residues. CDR3 nucleotides: TGTGCCAGCAGTGAGGAGGACAGCGTCCGCAATCAGCCCCAGCATTTT. It translates to CASSEEDSVRNQPQHF.

The rearrangement uses TRBV13 and TRBJ2-7, with 9 bases fitting TRBD1. The V gene's germline CDR1 is PRHDT and CDR2 FYEKMQ (reference sequence). V shed 8 bases, J shed 6 bases, and the junction held 8 bases outside the gene matches. The CDR3 totals 13 residues. CDR3 nucleotides: TGTGCCAGCGGGGACAGGGTTGTTCCCGAGCAGTACTTC. Its translation is CASGDRVVPEQYF.

This clone has only a few counts. The rearrangement joins TRBV2 to TRBJ1-4; 7 bases are shared with TRBD1. The CDR3 totals 14 residues. Germline CDR1 and CDR2: SNHLY and FYNNEI. Trimming cost V 5 bases and J 7 bases; bases outside gene matches: 7. CDR3 sequence: CASSLRGLSEKLFF. The CDR3 coding sequence is TGTGCCAGCAGTTTGAGGGGGCTGAGTGAAAAACTGTTTTTT.

This chain connects TRBV28 to TRBJ2-1, with 13 bases aligning to TRBD2. With V trimmed by 4 bases and J by 8 bases, 8 bases remained unmatched. Germline V gene sequence: CDR1 MDHEN, CDR2 SYDVKM. This CDR3 region has 16 residues. CDR3 amino acids: CASSSPGTSGIHEQFF. The CDR3 region has the DNA TGTGCCAGCAGTTCACCCGGGACTAGCGGGATACATGAGCAGTTCTTC.

V and J are TRBV6-5 and TRBJ1-2, with D perhaps matching TRBD1 (5 bases). This CDR3 has 13 amino acids. Trimming took off 3 bases at V and 6 bases at J, with 11 bases between the two ends. Germline V gene lookup returns CDR1 MNHEY and CDR2 SVGAGI. The CDR3 nucleotides are TGTGCCAGCAGTTATGGGCAGGGTAATGGCTACACCTTC. Residues: CASSYGQGNGYTF.